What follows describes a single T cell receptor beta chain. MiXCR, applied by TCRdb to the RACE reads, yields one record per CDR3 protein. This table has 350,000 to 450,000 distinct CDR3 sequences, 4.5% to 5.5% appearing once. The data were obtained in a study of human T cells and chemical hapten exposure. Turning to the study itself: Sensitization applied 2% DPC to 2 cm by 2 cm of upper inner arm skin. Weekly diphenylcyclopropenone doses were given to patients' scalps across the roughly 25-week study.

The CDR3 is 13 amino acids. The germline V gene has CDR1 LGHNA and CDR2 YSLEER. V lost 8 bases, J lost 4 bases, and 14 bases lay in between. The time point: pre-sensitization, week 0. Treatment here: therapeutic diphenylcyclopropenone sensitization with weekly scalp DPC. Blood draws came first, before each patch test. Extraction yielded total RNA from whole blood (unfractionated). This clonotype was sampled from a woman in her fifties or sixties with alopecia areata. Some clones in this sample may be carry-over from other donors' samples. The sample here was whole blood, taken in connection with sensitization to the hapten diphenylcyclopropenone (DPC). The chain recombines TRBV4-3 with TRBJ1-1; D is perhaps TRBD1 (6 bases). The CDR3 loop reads CASAEGVVTEAFF. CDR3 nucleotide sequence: TGCGCCAGCGCGGAGGGGGTTGTCACTGAAGCTTTCTTT.